The 29 T cell receptor beta chains below all came from one sample that was sequenced in a study of T cell changes during pregnancy in multiple sclerosis. Only in-frame clones appear in the TCRdb table, and some are missing; sequencing was by immunoSEQ multiplex PCR. The sample lists 80,000 to 100,000 clones, 93% occurring once. This material consisted of peripheral blood, taken after pregnancy. These receptors all come from a female donor with multiple sclerosis, enrolled in a pregnancy study.

The chain combines TRBV6-4 with TRBJ2-1; a weak D match, TRBD1 (5 bases). The CDR3 is 12 amino acids. Trimming cost V 8 bases and J 4 bases, with 9 bases left between them. The V gene's germline CDR1 is MRHNA and CDR2 SNTAGT. CDR3 protein: CASVYRYNEQFF. CDR3 coding DNA: TGTGCCAGCGTATACAGGTACAATGAGCAGTTCTTC.

CDR3: CASSSDYGGEQYF. In nucleotides, the CDR3 is TGTGCCAGCAGCTCGGACTACGGGGGCGAGCAGTACTTC. V and J are TRBV7-7 and TRBJ2-7; D perhaps matches TRBD2 (6 bases). The CDR3 is 13 amino acids. The V and J ends lost 4 bases and 6 bases respectively, with 13 bases between them. Germline V gene lookup returns CDR1 SSHAT and CDR2 FNYEAQ (reference sequence).

The chain uses TRBV21-1 and TRBJ2-3; the table's D call TRBD2 went unverified against the DNA. TRBV21-1 is tagged as a pseudogene. The CDR3 is 16 residues long. CDR3 in amino acids: CASSKRTVIPRHTQYF. CDR3 DNA: TGTGCCAGCAGCAAACGAACGGTCATCCCTCGTCATACGCAGTATTTT.

The chain has TRBV21-1 and TRBJ2-2; the DNA was not compared with TRBD1, the D call given in the table. TRBV21-1 is tagged as a pseudogene. This CDR3 is built from 16 residues. CDR3 sequence: CASSLGWQGYTGELFF. CDR3 nucleotides: TGTGCCAGCAGTCTCGGGTGGCAGGGGTACACCGGGGAGCTGTTTTTT.

The rearrangement joins TRBV5-1 to TRBJ2-3, with 8 bases aligning to TRBD2. V dropped 4 bases and J dropped 0; count of bases not matched to a gene: 4. This CDR3 contains 15 residues. Looked up from germline, CDR1 is SGHRS and CDR2 is YFSETQ. This CDR3 is CASSLRGVSTDTQYF. CDR3 nucleotide sequence: TGCGCCAGCAGCCTGCGGGGGGTTAGCACAGATACGCAGTATTTT. Full variable domain (outside the CDR3, taken from reference TRBV5-1 and TRBJ2-3): KAGVTQTPRYLIKTRGQQVTLSCSPISGHRSVSWYQQTPGQGLQFLFEYFSETQRNKGNFPGRFSGRQFSNSRSEMNVSTLELGDSALYLCASSLRGVSTDTQYFGPGTRLTVL.

V usage is TRBV7-3 and J usage is TRBJ1-1; D remains unclear. V dropped 2 bases and J dropped 1 base, with 5 bases sitting between them. Germline CDR1 is SGHTA and CDR2 is FQGTGA. The CDR3 runs 13 residues. Here the CDR3 DNA reads TGTGCCAGCAGCTTATCGCGGAACACTGAAGCTTTCTTT. As protein: CASSLSRNTEAFF.

This chain connects TRBV5-1 to TRBJ2-5; 7 bases agree with TRBD1. The CDR3 is 14 residues long. Germline V gene sequence: CDR1 SGHRS, CDR2 YFSETQ. Trimming at V came to 4 bases and at J to 2 bases, leaving 5 bases not matched to a gene. For the CDR3, the DNA is TGCGCCAGCAGCGAGGGACAGCTGCAAGAGACCCAGTACTTC. Its translation: CASSEGQLQETQYF. The full variable domain, with the rest looked up from reference TRBV5-1 and TRBJ2-5, is KAGVTQTPRYLIKTRGQQVTLSCSPISGHRSVSWYQQTPGQGLQFLFEYFSETQRNKGNFPGRFSGRQFSNSRSEMNVSTLELGDSALYLCASSEGQLQETQYFGPGTRLLVL.

On this clone itself: Other DNA sequences in this sample translate to the same CDR3. The CDR3 region has the DNA TGCAGCGTCCCCGGGACAGGGGCCTACGAGCAGTACTTC. Its protein product is CSVPGTGAYEQYF. The genes are TRBV29-1 and TRBJ2-7; 10 nucleotides line up with TRBD1. V dropped 6 bases and J dropped 2; count of bases not matched to a gene: 4. The CDR3 consists of 13 residues. CDR1 is SQVTM, CDR2 ANQGSEA, per germline.

CDR3 in DNA: TGTGCCAGCAGCTTCCTAGGACAGGGAATGGGCGAGCAGTACTTC. It codes for CASSFLGQGMGEQYF. The chain uses TRBV11-3 and TRBJ2-7; 8 bases are a match to TRBD1. V was pared by 3 bases and J by 6 bases, with 10 bases of the junction left unmatched. Per the germline V gene, CDR1 is SGHNT and CDR2 is YENEEA. CDR3 length: 15 residues.

The chain couples TRBV2 to TRBJ1-1; 7 nucleotides line up with TRBD1. Germline V gives CDR1 SNHLY, CDR2 FYNNEI. V trimming: 4 bases; J trimming: 2 bases; junction bases outside the gene matches: 4. CDR3 length: 14 amino acids. This CDR3 reads CASSGGQLNTEAFF. The CDR3 bases are TGTGCCAGCAGTGGGGGACAGCTAAACACTGAAGCTTTCTTT.

V gene TRBV12-5 combines with J gene TRBJ2-5, with D unresolved. Germline loops: CDR1 LGHNT, CDR2 FRNRAP. Trimming took off 0 bases at V and 5 bases at J, with 4 bases between the two ends. The CDR3 contains 12 residues. The DNA for the CDR3 is TGTGCTAGTGGTTTGGTTCCGGAGACCCAGTACTTC. Encoded protein: CASGLVPETQYF. The whole variable domain, filled in from reference TRBV12-5 and TRBJ2-5, reads DARVTQTPRHKVTEMGQEVTMRCQPILGHNTVFWYRQTMMQGLELLAYFRNRAPLDDSGMPKDRFSAEMPDATLATLKIQPSEPRDSAVYFCASGLVPETQYFGPGTRLLVL.

The chain links TRBV4-2 to TRBJ2-1; 7 nucleotides align to TRBD2. This CDR3 has 18 amino acids. V gave up 0 bases and J gave up 7 bases; unmatched junction bases: 15. Per the germline V gene, CDR1 is LGHNA and CDR2 is YNFKEQ. The CDR3 sequence: CASSQESLAVLRDNEQFF. The DNA for the CDR3 is TGTGCCAGCAGCCAAGAGAGCCTAGCGGTTTTGAGGGATAATGAGCAGTTCTTC.

V and J are TRBV2 and TRBJ2-7; TRBD2 might be the D (5 bases). V was clipped by 0 bases and J by 6 bases, with 15 bases between them. Germline V lookup: CDR1 SNHLY, CDR2 FYNNEI. The CDR3 runs 15 residues. The CDR3: CASSEAGHPGSEQYF. CDR3 coding DNA: TGTGCCAGCAGTGAAGCGGGCCACCCGGGGTCCGAGCAGTACTTC.

V is TRBV27 and J is TRBJ2-1; 9 positions agree with TRBD2. Germline V gene data show CDR1 as MNHEY and CDR2 as SMNVEV (reference sequence). The CDR3 is 14 amino acids. J was trimmed by 4 bases and V by 5 bases; bases with no gene match: 3. This CDR3 reads CASSSLAGYNEQFF. CDR3 coding DNA: TGTGCCAGCAGTAGTCTAGCGGGATACAATGAGCAGTTCTTC.

V gene TRBV21-1 combines with J gene TRBJ2-6; the table's D call of TRBD1 was not tested on the DNA. TRBV21-1 is deemed a pseudogene. The CDR3 contains 20 residues. The CDR3 loop reads CASSKGEGDSQVSGANVLTF. The CDR3 nucleotides read TGTGCCAGCAGCAAAGGGGAAGGGGACAGTCAAGTCTCTGGGGCCAACGTCCTGACTTTC.

This clone was seen only once. The chain combines TRBV28 with TRBJ2-7; 7 positions agree with TRBD1. The CDR3 is 14 residues long. V dropped 5 bases and J dropped 2; count of bases not matched to a gene: 6. Per the germline V gene, CDR1 is MDHEN and CDR2 is SYDVKM. Here the CDR3 DNA reads TGTGCCAGCAGTAACAAGGGACAGACCTACGAGCAGTACTTC. The encoded protein is CASSNKGQTYEQYF.

The J gene is TRBJ2-1, the V gene TRBV19, with 12 bases matching TRBD2. Trimming took 5 bases from V and 7 from J; bases not matched to a gene: 9. The length of the CDR3 is 16 residues. Germline V lookup: CDR1 LNHDA, CDR2 SQIVND (reference sequence). The CDR3 loop is CASSETTSGRGNEQFF. Here the CDR3 DNA reads TGTGCCAGTAGTGAGACGACTAGCGGGAGAGGTAATGAGCAGTTCTTC.

The rearrangement joins TRBV5-1 to TRBJ2-7, with 7 bases lining up with TRBD2. V lost 4 bases and J lost 2; bases outside the gene matches: 18. The CDR3 runs to 18 residues. The germline gives CDR1 SGHRS, CDR2 YFSETQ. CDR3 DNA: TGCGCCAGCAGCCAAGGACACGGGGGGATTGGGTCTCCCTACGAGCAGTACTTC. It specifies CASSQGHGGIGSPYEQYF.

In this sample, this clone turned up many times. This sequence joins TRBV7-9 and TRBJ2-3; unclear D gene. CDR3 length: 12 residues. V was cut by 1 base and J by 5 bases, with 4 bases left in between. CDR1 is SEHNR and CDR2 is FQNEAQ in the germline V gene (reference sequence). In nucleotides, the CDR3 is TGTGCCAGCAGCTTAGGACTAGATACGCAGTATTTT. Translation: CASSLGLDTQYF.

The rearrangement joins TRBV6-1 to TRBJ2-5, with 7 bases that match TRBD2. Germline V gene lookup returns CDR1 MNHNS and CDR2 SASEGT. The junction had 10 bases not matched to a gene; V was cut back by 4 bases and J by 5 bases. The CDR3 covers 15 residues. The CDR3 region is CASSGVGRPMETQYF. CDR3 DNA: TGTGCCAGCAGTGGGGTCGGGAGGCCCATGGAGACCCAGTACTTC.

V and J are TRBV7-9 and TRBJ2-7, with D perhaps TRBD1 (5 bases). Trimming took off 4 bases at V and 8 bases at J, with 18 bases between the two ends. The CDR3 is 14 amino acids. Germline CDR1 is SEHNR and CDR2 is FQNEAQ (reference sequence). The CDR3 coding sequence is TGTGCCAGCAGCTCTCTTGGGGCCTCTTTTCAGCAGTACTTC. Amino acid sequence: CASSSLGASFQQYF.

The chain joins TRBV7-4 to TRBJ2-5; 10 positions agree with TRBD2. CDR3 length equals 16 residues. The junction had 8 bases not matched to a gene; V was cut back by 4 bases and J by 3 bases. The germline CDR1 and CDR2 sequences are SGHVT and SQSDAQ. CDR3 DNA: TGTGCCAGCAGCTATCCAGGAGGGACTAGCGAAGAGACCCAGTACTTC. It specifies CASSYPGGTSEETQYF. Complete variable domain (other parts from reference TRBV7-4 and TRBJ2-5): GAGVSQSPRYKVAKRGRDVALRCDSISGHVTLYWYRQTLGQGSEVLTYSQSDAQRDKSGRPSGRFSAERPERSVSTLKIQRTEQGDSAVYLCASSYPGGTSEETQYFGPGTRLLVL.

V and J are TRBV6-5 and TRBJ2-3; tentatively, D is TRBD1 (5 bases). Trimming took 2 bases from V and 3 from J, leaving 9 bases between them. The germline CDR1 and CDR2 sequences are MNHEY and SVGAGI. The CDR3 has 14 amino acids. CDR3 bases: TGTGCCAGCAGTTACCGACAGTTGACAGATACGCAGTATTTT. Protein sequence: CASSYRQLTDTQYF.

The V gene is TRBV19, the J gene TRBJ1-1; D not resolved. Germline CDR1 reads LNHDA; CDR2 reads SQIVND (reference sequence). The CDR3 runs to 14 residues. Trimming took off 6 bases at V and 10 bases at J, with 21 bases between the two ends. The CDR3, as DNA: TGTGCCAGTAGGTACCGGGGAATTCAAGAGGTAGCTTTCTTT. It is translated as CASRYRGIQEVAFF.

This clone appeared a single time. The chain uses TRBV7-2 and TRBJ2-1, with D uncertain. The CDR3 spans 14 residues. Looked up from germline, CDR1 is SGHTA and CDR2 is FQGNSA. Trimming shortened V by 2 bases and J by 6 bases, and 11 bases separated the two germline ends. This CDR3 reads CASSLIALVNEQFF. In DNA form, the CDR3 reads TGTGCCAGCAGCTTAATTGCACTGGTCAATGAGCAGTTCTTC.

The chain is built from TRBV5-4 and TRBJ2-1; a weak D match, TRBD1 (6 bases). The CDR3 is 13 amino acids. Germline lookup yields CDR1 SGHNT and CDR2 YYREEE (reference sequence). The V gene lost 3 bases and the J gene lost 8 bases, with 12 bases spanning the gap. The CDR3 DNA is TGTGCCAGCAGCTGGGTCCCAGGGGATGAGCAGTTCTTC. Translation gives CASSWVPGDEQFF. The full variable domain, with the rest looked up from reference TRBV5-4 and TRBJ2-1, is ETGVTQSPTHLIKTRGQQVTLRCSSQSGHNTVSWYQQALGQGPQFIFQYYREEENGRGNFPPRFSGLQFPNYSSELNVNALELDDSALYLCASSWVPGDEQFFGPGTRLTVL.

V usage is TRBV15 and J usage is TRBJ2-3, with 9 positions matching TRBD1. V gave up 4 bases and J gave up 4 bases; unmatched junction bases: 9. The CDR3 sequence is 16 residues long. Germline assignment: CDR1 LNHNV and CDR2 YYDKDF (reference sequence). In DNA, the CDR3 is TGTGCCACCAGCAAATCTGCGGGACAGGGACCAGATACGCAGTATTTT. It is translated as CATSKSAGQGPDTQYF.

The CDR3 spells CASSQAPFGSSYEQYF. The CDR3 DNA follows: TGTGCCAGCAGCCAAGCCCCCTTCGGGAGCTCCTACGAGCAGTACTTC. The chain uses TRBV4-2 and TRBJ2-7; weak D call: TRBD2 (6 bases). V gave up 1 base and J gave up 0 bases, with 13 bases separating them. This CDR3 is 16 amino acids long. Per the germline V gene, CDR1 is LGHNA and CDR2 is YNFKEQ.

This sequence joins TRBV5-1 and TRBJ2-7; 7 positions agree with TRBD2. With V trimmed by 1 base and J by 0 bases, 4 bases remained unmatched. This CDR3 spans 15 amino acids. CDR1 is SGHRS and CDR2 is YFSETQ in the germline V gene. CDR3 nucleotides: TGCGCCAGCAGCTTGACTAGCGCGAGCTCCTACGAGCAGTACTTC. The encoded protein is CASSLTSASSYEQYF. The full variable domain, its missing parts supplied by reference TRBV5-1 and TRBJ2-7, is KAGVTQTPRYLIKTRGQQVTLSCSPISGHRSVSWYQQTPGQGLQFLFEYFSETQRNKGNFPGRFSGRQFSNSRSEMNVSTLELGDSALYLCASSLTSASSYEQYFGPGTRLTVT.